Detailed here is one T cell receptor (beta chain). Sequencing used immunoSEQ multiplex PCR; TCRdb keeps in-frame clones, though not all of them. This table has about 350,000 clones, around nine tenths appearing once. Sample treatment: 15 to 20 received Ad26.COV2.S at low or high dose, single or two shots; several received placebo; per-sample allocation not given. Sampling was performed 63 days after the first vaccine or placebo injection. These data come from a study of Ad26.COV2.S vaccination and SARS-CoV-2 variants. CDR1 is KGHSH, CDR2 LQKENI, per germline. The CDR3 runs to 15 residues. The V end lost 2 bases, the J end lost 9 bases, and 14 bases lay between the germline ends.

The chain couples TRBV18 to TRBJ1-6; no definite D call. The starting material was peripheral blood, obtained in a trial of Ad26.COV2.S vaccine versus placebo. This receptor was obtained from a person between 18 and 60 years old who received the Ad26.COV2.S COVID-19 vaccine or a placebo. This CDR3 is CASSPTMRLGSPLHF. DNA for the CDR3: TGTGCCAGCTCACCAACGATGCGTTTGGGTTCACCCCTCCACTTT. Full variable domain (missing parts from reference TRBV18 and TRBJ1-6): NAGVMQNPRHLVRRRGQEARLRCSPMKGHSHVYWYRQLPEEGLKFMVYLQKENIIDESGMPKERFSAEFPKEGPSILRIQQVVRGDSAAYFCASSPTMRLGSPLHFGNGTRLTVT.